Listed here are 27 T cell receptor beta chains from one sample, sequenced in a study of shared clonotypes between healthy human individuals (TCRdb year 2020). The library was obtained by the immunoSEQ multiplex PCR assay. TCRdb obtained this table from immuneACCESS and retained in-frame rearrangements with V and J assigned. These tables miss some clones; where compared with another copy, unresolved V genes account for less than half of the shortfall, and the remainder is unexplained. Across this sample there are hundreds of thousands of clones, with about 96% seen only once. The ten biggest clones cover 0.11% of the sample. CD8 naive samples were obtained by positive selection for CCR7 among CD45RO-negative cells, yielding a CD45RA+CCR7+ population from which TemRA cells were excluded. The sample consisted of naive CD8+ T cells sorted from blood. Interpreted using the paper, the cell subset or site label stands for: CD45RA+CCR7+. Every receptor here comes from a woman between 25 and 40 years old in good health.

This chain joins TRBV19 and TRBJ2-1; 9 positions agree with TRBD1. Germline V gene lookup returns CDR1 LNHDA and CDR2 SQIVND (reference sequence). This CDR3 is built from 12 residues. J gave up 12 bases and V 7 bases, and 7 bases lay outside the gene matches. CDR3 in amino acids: CASTDDRGTQFF. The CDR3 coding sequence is TGTGCCAGTACCGACGACAGGGGGACGCAGTTCTTC. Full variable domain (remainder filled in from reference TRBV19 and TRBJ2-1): DGGITQSPKYLFRKEGQNVTLSCEQNLNHDAMYWYRQDPGQGLRLIYYSQIVNDFQKGDIAEGYSVSREKKESFPLTVTSAQKNPTAFYLCASTDDRGTQFFGPGTRLTVL.

DNA of the CDR3: TGTGCCAGCAGCCCCGGGACTGGCGGGGAGCTGTTTTTT. Its translation: CASSPGTGGELFF. This rearrangement joins TRBV11-2 to TRBJ2-2; weak D call: TRBD2 (6 bases). The CDR3 has 13 amino acids. V was pared by 5 bases and J by 7 bases, with 11 bases between. The V gene's germline CDR1 is SGHAT and CDR2 FQNNGV.

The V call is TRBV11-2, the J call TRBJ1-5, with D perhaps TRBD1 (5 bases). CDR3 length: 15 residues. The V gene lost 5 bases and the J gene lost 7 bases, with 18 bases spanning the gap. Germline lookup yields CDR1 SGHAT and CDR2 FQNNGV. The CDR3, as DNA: TGTGCCAGCAGCCTCCCGGGGGAGGGCCCCCAGCCCCAGCATTTT. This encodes CASSLPGEGPQPQHF.

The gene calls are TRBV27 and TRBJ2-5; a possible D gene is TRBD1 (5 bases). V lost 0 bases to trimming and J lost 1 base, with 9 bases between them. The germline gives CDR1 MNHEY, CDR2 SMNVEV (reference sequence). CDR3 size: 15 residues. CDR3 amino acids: CASSLSRALQETQYF. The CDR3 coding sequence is TGTGCCAGCAGTTTATCCAGGGCCCTCCAAGAGACCCAGTACTTC.

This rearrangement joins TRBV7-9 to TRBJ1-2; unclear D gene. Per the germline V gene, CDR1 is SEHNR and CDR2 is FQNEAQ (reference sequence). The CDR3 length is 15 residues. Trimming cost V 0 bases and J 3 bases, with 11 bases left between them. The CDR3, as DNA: TGTGCCAGCAGCTTAGCGGGAGGTTCCCACTATGGCTACACCTTC. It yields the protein CASSLAGGSHYGYTF.

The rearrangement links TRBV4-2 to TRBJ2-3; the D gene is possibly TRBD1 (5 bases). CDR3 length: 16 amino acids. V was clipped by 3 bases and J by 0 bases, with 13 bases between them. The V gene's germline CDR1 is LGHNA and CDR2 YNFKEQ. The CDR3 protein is CASSQMVRGSTDTQYF. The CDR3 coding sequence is TGTGCCAGCAGCCAGATGGTTAGGGGTAGCACAGATACGCAGTATTTT.

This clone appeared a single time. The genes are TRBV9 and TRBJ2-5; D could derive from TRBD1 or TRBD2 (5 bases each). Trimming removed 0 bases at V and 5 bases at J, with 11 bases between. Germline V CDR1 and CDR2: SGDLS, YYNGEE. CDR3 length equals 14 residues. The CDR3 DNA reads TGTGCCAGCAGCGTAGGTAGCAGGGAGGAGACCCAGTACTTC. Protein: CASSVGSREETQYF.

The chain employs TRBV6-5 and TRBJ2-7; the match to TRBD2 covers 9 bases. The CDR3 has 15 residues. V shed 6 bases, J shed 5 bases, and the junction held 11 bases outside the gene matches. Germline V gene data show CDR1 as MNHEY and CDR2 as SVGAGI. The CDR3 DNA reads TGTGCCAGCAGCGCGGGGGGGGAGGGGTCCCACGAGCAGTACTTC. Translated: CASSAGGEGSHEQYF.

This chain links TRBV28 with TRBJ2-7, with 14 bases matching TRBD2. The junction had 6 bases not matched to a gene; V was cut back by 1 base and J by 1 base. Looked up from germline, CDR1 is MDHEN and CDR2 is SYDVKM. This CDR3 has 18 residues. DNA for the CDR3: TGTGCCAGCAGTTTATTTCGACTAGCGGGAGGGTCATCCTACGAGCAGTACTTC. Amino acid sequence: CASSLFRLAGGSSYEQYF.

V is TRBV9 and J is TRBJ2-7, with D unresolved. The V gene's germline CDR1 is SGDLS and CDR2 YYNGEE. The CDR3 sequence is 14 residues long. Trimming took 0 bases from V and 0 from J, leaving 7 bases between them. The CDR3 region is CASSVDSPSYEQYF. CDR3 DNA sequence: TGTGCCAGCAGCGTAGATAGCCCCTCCTACGAGCAGTACTTC. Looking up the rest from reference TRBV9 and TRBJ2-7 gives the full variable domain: DSGVTQTPKHLITATGQRVTLRCSPRSGDLSVYWYQQSLDQGLQFLIQYYNGEERAKGNILERFSAQQFPDLHSELNLSSLELGDSALYFCASSVDSPSYEQYFGPGTRLTVT.

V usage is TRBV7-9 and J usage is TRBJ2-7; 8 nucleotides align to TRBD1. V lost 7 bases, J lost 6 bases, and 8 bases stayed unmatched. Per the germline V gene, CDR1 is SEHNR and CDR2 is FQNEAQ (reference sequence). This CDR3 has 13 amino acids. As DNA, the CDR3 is TGTGCCAGCACGGACAGGGAGTTAGCCGAGCAGTACTTC. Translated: CASTDRELAEQYF.

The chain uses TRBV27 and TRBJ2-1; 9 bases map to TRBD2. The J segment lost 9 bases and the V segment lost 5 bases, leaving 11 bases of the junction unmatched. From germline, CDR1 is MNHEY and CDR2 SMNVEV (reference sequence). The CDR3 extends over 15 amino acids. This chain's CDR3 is CASSPRLAEVSEQFF. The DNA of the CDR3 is TGTGCCAGCAGTCCGAGACTAGCGGAGGTCAGTGAGCAGTTCTTC.

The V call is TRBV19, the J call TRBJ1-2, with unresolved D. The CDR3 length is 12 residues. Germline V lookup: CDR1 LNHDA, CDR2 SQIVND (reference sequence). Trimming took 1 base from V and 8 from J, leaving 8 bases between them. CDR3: CASSIAGMGYTF. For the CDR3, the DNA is TGTGCCAGTAGTATAGCTGGGATGGGCTACACCTTC. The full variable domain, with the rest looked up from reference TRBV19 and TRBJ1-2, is DGGITQSPKYLFRKEGQNVTLSCEQNLNHDAMYWYRQDPGQGLRLIYYSQIVNDFQKGDIAEGYSVSREKKESFPLTVTSAQKNPTAFYLCASSIAGMGYTFGSGTRLTVV.

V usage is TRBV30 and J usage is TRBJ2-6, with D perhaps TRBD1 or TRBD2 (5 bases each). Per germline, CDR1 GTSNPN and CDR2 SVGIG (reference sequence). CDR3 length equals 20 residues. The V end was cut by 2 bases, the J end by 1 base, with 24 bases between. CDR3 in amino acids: CAWSTIARDGPLSGANVLTF. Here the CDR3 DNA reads TGTGCCTGGAGTACCATCGCCCGGGACGGACCTCTGTCTGGGGCCAACGTCCTGACTTTC.

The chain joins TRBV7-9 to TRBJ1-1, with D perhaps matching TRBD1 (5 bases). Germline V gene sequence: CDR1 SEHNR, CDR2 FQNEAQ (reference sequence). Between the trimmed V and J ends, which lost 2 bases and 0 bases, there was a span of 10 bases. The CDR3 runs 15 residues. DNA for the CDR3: TGTGCCAGCAGCTTATGGGGACGGCTGAACACTGAAGCTTTCTTT. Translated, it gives CASSLWGRLNTEAFF. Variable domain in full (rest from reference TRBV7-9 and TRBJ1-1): DTGVSQNPRHKITKRGQNVTFRCDPISEHNRLYWYRQTLGQGPEFLTYFQNEAQLEKSRLLSDRFSAERPKGSFSTLEIQRTEQGDSAMYLCASSLWGRLNTEAFFGQGTRLTVV.

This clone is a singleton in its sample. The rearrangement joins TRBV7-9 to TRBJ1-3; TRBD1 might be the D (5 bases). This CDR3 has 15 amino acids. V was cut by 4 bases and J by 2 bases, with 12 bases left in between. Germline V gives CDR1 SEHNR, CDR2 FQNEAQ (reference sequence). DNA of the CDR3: TGTGCCAGCAGCTCCCGGGGGGGGACTGGAAACACCATATATTTT. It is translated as CASSSRGGTGNTIYF.

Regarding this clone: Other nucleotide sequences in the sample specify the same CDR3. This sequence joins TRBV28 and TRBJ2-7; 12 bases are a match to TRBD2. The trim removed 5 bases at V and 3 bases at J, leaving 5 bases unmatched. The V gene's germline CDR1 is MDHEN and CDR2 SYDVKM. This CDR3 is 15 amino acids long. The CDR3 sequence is CASSTGLAGIYEQYF. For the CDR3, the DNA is TGTGCCAGCAGTACCGGACTAGCGGGAATCTACGAGCAGTACTTC. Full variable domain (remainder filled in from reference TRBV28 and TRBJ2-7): DVKVTQSSRYLVKRTGEKVFLECVQDMDHENMFWYRQDPGLGLRLIYFSYDVKMKEKGDIPEGYSVSREKKERFSLILESASTNQTSMYLCASSTGLAGIYEQYFGPGTRLTVT.

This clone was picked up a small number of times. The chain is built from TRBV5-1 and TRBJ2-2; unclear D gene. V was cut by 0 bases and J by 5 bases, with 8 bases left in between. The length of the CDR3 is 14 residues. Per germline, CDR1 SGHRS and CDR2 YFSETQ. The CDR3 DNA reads TGCGCCAGCAGCTTGGAGCCCGAAACCGGGGAGCTGTTTTTT. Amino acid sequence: CASSLEPETGELFF.

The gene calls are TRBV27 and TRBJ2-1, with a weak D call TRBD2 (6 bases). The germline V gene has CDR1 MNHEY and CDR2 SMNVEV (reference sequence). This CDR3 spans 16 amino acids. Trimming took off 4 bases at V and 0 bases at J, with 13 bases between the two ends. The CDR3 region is CASSYRSGFSYNEQFF. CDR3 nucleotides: TGTGCCAGCAGTTATCGAAGCGGGTTCTCCTACAATGAGCAGTTCTTC.

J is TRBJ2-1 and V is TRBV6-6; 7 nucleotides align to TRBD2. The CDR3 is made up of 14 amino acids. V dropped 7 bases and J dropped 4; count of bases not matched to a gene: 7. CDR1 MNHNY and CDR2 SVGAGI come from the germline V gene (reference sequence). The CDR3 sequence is CASKEGGGYNEQFF. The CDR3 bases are TGTGCCAGCAAGGAGGGCGGGGGTTACAATGAGCAGTTCTTC.

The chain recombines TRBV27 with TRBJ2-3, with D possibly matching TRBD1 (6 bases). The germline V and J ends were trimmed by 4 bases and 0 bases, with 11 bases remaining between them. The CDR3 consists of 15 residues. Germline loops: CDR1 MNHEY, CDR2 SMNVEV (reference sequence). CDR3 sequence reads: CASSSPGTSTDTQYF. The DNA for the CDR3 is TGTGCCAGCAGTTCGCCGGGGACAAGCACAGATACGCAGTATTTT.

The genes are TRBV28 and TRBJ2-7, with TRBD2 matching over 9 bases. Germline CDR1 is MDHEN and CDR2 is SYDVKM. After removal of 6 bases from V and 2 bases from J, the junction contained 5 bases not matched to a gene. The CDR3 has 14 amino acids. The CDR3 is CASRPTSGPYEQYF. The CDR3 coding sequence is TGTGCCAGCAGGCCTACTAGCGGGCCCTACGAGCAGTACTTC.

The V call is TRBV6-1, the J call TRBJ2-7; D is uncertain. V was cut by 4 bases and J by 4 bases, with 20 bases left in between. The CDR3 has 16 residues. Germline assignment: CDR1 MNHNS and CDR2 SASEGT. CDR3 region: CASSAPGHGYSYEQYF. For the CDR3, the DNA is TGTGCCAGCAGTGCCCCCGGCCACGGCTACTCTTACGAGCAGTACTTC.

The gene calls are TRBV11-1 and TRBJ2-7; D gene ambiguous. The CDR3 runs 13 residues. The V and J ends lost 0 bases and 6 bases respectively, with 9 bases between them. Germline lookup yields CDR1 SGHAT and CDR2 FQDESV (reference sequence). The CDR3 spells CASSLAQELEQYF. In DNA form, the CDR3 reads TGTGCCAGCAGCTTAGCTCAGGAGCTCGAGCAGTACTTC.

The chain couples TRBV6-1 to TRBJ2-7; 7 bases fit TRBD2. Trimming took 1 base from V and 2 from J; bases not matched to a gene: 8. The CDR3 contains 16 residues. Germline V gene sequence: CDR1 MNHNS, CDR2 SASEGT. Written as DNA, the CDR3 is TGTGCCAGCAGTGAAGTACCTAGCGGAGCCGCCTACGAGCAGTACTTC. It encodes CASSEVPSGAAYEQYF.

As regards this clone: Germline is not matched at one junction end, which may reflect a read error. The CDR3 here is CASNVRDRGLNTGELFF. The DNA for the CDR3 is TGTGCCAGCAACGTACGGGACAGGGGCTTGAACACCGGGGAGCTGTTTTTT. The V call is TRBV9, the J call TRBJ2-2; 10 bases are a match to TRBD1. Per the germline V gene, CDR1 is SGDLS and CDR2 is YYNGEE. The CDR3 length is 17 residues.

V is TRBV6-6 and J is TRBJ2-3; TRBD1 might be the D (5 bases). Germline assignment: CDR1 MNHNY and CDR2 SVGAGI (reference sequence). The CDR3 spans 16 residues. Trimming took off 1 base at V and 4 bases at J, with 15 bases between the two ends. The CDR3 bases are TGTGCCAGCAGTTACTTATCCAGGGATAACGCAGATACGCAGTATTTT. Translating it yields CASSYLSRDNADTQYF.